A single sample gave rise to the 31 T cell receptor beta chains below, sequenced in a study of CD8 T cells in ankylosing spondylitis. TCRdb recomputed calls from the 5' RACE reads with MiXCR, one row per CDR3 protein. The sample consists of roughly 130,000 distinct CDR3 sequences, about 6.5% of them appearing once. The specimen sequenced was blood, either unsorted or a sorted T cell fraction (not recorded which). The source of these receptors is a male donor with ankylosing spondylitis or in good health (not recorded which).

There are many counts of this clonotype. The rearrangement links TRBV27 to TRBJ1-4; unclear D gene. V lost 6 bases and J 0 bases, leaving 14 bases between the germline ends. The CDR3 spans 16 residues. CDR1 is MNHEY and CDR2 is SMNVEV in the germline V gene (reference sequence). The DNA of the CDR3 is TGTGCCAGCAGAAAAGCGGATCAGCCAACTAATGAAAAACTGTTTTTT. This sequence encodes CASRKADQPTNEKLFF.

With respect to this clonotype: A much larger clone differs by one base, so this may be a read error. The chain employs TRBV12-3 or TRBV12-4 and TRBJ2-6, with a possible D match to TRBD1 (5 bases). This CDR3 region has 17 residues. In DNA, the CDR3 is TGTGTCAGCAGTTTTGGCCAATTAGGGGCTGGGGCCAACGTCCTGACTTTC. Amino acids: CVSSFGQLGAGANVLTF.

At least ten counts were recorded for this clonotype. The V call is TRBV5-1, the J call TRBJ2-1; no reliable D call. V lost 2 bases, J lost 0 bases, and 9 bases lay in between. This CDR3 region has 15 residues. Germline CDR1 SGHRS, CDR2 YFSETQ. CDR3 sequence: CASSLSESSYNEQFF. CDR3 bases: TGCGCCAGCAGCTTAAGTGAGAGCTCCTACAATGAGCAGTTCTTC.

This clonotype appeared many times. The chain employs TRBV7-7 and TRBJ2-2; D might be TRBD1 or TRBD2, each matching 5 bases. V was clipped by 3 bases and J by 5 bases, with 7 bases between them. From germline, CDR1 is SSHAT and CDR2 FNYEAQ (reference sequence). CDR3 length: 13 amino acids. The CDR3 here is CASSLGETGELFF. The CDR3, as DNA: TGTGCCAGCAGCTTGGGGGAAACCGGGGAGCTGTTTTTT.

This clonotype was seen ten or more times. The rearrangement links TRBV5-1 to TRBJ2-1, with 10 nucleotides matching TRBD1. This CDR3 comprises 15 residues. V dropped 2 bases and J dropped 6; count of bases not matched to a gene: 5. Germline assignment: CDR1 SGHRS and CDR2 YFSETQ. The CDR3 here is CASSLGGQGINEQFF. CDR3 DNA: TGCGCCAGCAGCTTAGGGGGACAGGGGATCAATGAGCAGTTCTTC.

This clonotype showed up many times. The CDR3 DNA reads as TGTGCCAGCAGCTTGGCAGCGACTAGCACAGATACGCAGTATTTT. Translation: CASSLAATSTDTQYF. The chain couples TRBV7-3 to TRBJ2-3; no definite D call. The CDR3 sequence is 15 residues long. The germline V gene encodes CDR1 SGHTA and CDR2 FQGTGA. V was clipped by 3 bases and J by 0 bases, with 10 bases between them.

On this clonotype: A much larger clone is a single base away; this may be a read error. CDR3 in amino acids: CASGQEKPYEQYF. DNA for the CDR3: TGCGCCAGCGGACAGGAGAAACCCTACGAGCAGTACTTC. V is TRBV5-1 and J is TRBJ2-7; 7 bases are a match to TRBD1. The V segment lost 7 bases and the J segment 2 bases; nucleotides outside the gene matches: 6. The length of the CDR3 is 13 residues. The germline V gene encodes CDR1 SGHRS and CDR2 YFSETQ.

In this sample, this clonotype turned up many times. V usage is TRBV7-2 and J usage is TRBJ2-3; maybe TRBD1 (6 bases). The CDR3 sequence is 16 residues long. Germline CDR1 and CDR2: SGHTA and FQGNSA. Trimming cost V 5 bases and J 4 bases, with 19 bases left between them. The CDR3 region has the DNA TGTGCCAGCAGCCGAAGAACAGGGTATCCCGCAGATACGCAGTATTTT. Its protein is CASSRRTGYPADTQYF.

This clonotype was detected ten times or more. The CDR3 DNA sequence: TGCAGAGCCGACAGGGCCTGGGAAGCTTTCTTT. Encoded protein: CRADRAWEAFF. The V and J genes are TRBV20-1 and TRBJ1-1; 7 bases map to TRBD1. The germline CDR1 and CDR2 sequences are DFQATT and SNEGSKA (reference sequence). CDR3 length: 11 residues.

This clonotype was counted at least ten times. This chain links TRBV5-1 with TRBJ2-5; 7 bases map to TRBD1. This CDR3 has 14 amino acids. Germline trimming cut 3 bases from V and 2 bases from J; bases unmatched to any gene: 4. Germline assignment: CDR1 SGHRS and CDR2 YFSETQ. CDR3 nucleotides: TGCGCCAGCAGCTGGGACAGTGGGCAAGAGACCCAGTACTTC. This sequence encodes CASSWDSGQETQYF.

The V call is TRBV12-3 or TRBV12-4, the J call TRBJ2-1, with 13 bases lining up with TRBD2. The junction had 20 bases not matched to a gene; V was cut back by 11 bases and J by 4 bases. The CDR3 is made up of 19 amino acids. The DNA for the CDR3 is TGTGCCTTCTCCTTATCCGGGACTAGCGGGATGTTACTTTACAATGAGCAGTTCTTC. Amino acid sequence: CAFSLSGTSGMLLYNEQFF.

This clonotype occurred many times. V is TRBV6-5 and J is TRBJ2-5; weak D call: TRBD1 (6 bases). Between the trimmed V and J ends, which lost 2 bases and 1 base, there was a span of 8 bases. The CDR3 covers 14 residues. Germline V gene sequence: CDR1 MNHEY, CDR2 SVGAGI. CDR3 amino acids: CASSYPGAQETQYF. For the CDR3, the DNA is TGTGCCAGCAGTTACCCAGGGGCCCAAGAGACCCAGTACTTC.

The table lists this clonotype with many counts. V and J are TRBV5-1 and TRBJ1-3; D gene unclear. There are 15 residues in the CDR3. V was shortened by 3 bases and J by 8 bases, with 18 bases between the two germline ends. Looked up from germline, CDR1 is SGHRS and CDR2 is YFSETQ. In DNA, the CDR3 is TGCGCCAGCAGCTCCGGAGGAAACGCGGTAGACACCATATATTTT. Protein product: CASSSGGNAVDTIYF.

This clonotype has at least ten counts. The chain carries TRBV2 and TRBJ2-2; 11 nucleotides agree with TRBD1. Germline trimming cut 6 bases from V and 1 base from J; bases unmatched to any gene: 1. The CDR3 covers 15 residues. Germline lookup yields CDR1 SNHLY and CDR2 FYNNEI. The CDR3: CASSGTGGNTGELFF. The CDR3 DNA follows: TGTGCCAGCAGCGGGACAGGGGGGAACACCGGGGAGCTGTTTTTT.

This clonotype showed up many times. This chain uses TRBV5-1 with TRBJ2-1, with 12 bases lining up with TRBD2. Germline assignment: CDR1 SGHRS and CDR2 YFSETQ. This CDR3 has 19 residues. V dropped 3 bases and J dropped 4; count of bases not matched to a gene: 14. In DNA, the CDR3 is TGCGCCAGCAGCTCGGGCCAGGTGCTAGCGGGAGGGCCGTACAATGAGCAGTTCTTC. It specifies CASSSGQVLAGGPYNEQFF.

The sample holds many counts of this clonotype. The chain joins TRBV29-1 to TRBJ2-2; D gene ambiguous. Trimming pared 5 bases from V and 2 bases from J, leaving 6 bases between. Germline loops: CDR1 SQVTM, CDR2 ANQGSEA. The CDR3 extends over 12 amino acids. The CDR3 here is CSVSFNTGELFF. The CDR3 DNA reads TGCAGCGTTTCTTTCAACACCGGGGAGCTGTTTTTT.

This clonotype has ten or more counts. The chain combines TRBV5-1 with TRBJ2-2; a possible D gene is TRBD2 (6 bases). V was pared by 0 bases and J by 3 bases, with 9 bases between. CDR1 is SGHRS and CDR2 is YFSETQ in the germline V gene. The CDR3 length is 15 residues. The CDR3 sequence: CASSLVGGDTGELFF. In DNA, the CDR3 is TGCGCCAGCAGCTTGGTCGGAGGGGACACCGGGGAGCTGTTTTTT.

This clonotype has a count of ten or more. The J gene is TRBJ2-3, the V gene TRBV5-5, with 14 bases identical to TRBD2. Trimming took 4 bases from V and 0 from J; bases not matched to a gene: 7. This CDR3 contains 18 residues. Germline CDR1 and CDR2: SGHKS and YYEKEE (reference sequence). The CDR3 DNA reads TGTGCCAGCAGCGGAGGACTAGCGGGGGGTTCTAGCACAGATACGCAGTATTTT. Protein: CASSGGLAGGSSTDTQYF.

This clonotype was detected ten times or more. The V gene is TRBV7-3, the J gene TRBJ2-3; TRBD2 aligns across 14 bases. CDR3 size: 16 residues. V lost 1 base, J lost 4 bases, and 1 base stayed unmatched. Germline CDR1 reads SGHTA; CDR2 reads FQGTGA. CDR3 sequence reads: CASSLRLAGGPDTQYF. The CDR3 DNA sequence: TGTGCCAGCAGCTTAAGACTAGCGGGAGGGCCAGATACGCAGTATTTT.

This clonotype has at least ten counts. The rearrangement uses TRBV28 and TRBJ1-5; no clear D gene. The CDR3 is 16 amino acids. Germline V gene data show CDR1 as MDHEN and CDR2 as SYDVKM. V was shortened by 3 bases and J by 7 bases, with 19 bases between the two germline ends. As DNA, the CDR3 is TGTGCCAGCAGTTTTACAATTGGCCACGGCGGGCAGCCCCAGCATTTT. As protein: CASSFTIGHGGQPQHF. The whole variable domain, remainder taken from reference TRBV28 and TRBJ1-5, is DVKVTQSSRYLVKRTGEKVFLECVQDMDHENMFWYRQDPGLGLRLIYFSYDVKMKEKGDIPEGYSVSREKKERFSLILESASTNQTSMYLCASSFTIGHGGQPQHFGDGTRLSIL.

This clonotype was detected ten times or more. This chain joins TRBV12-3 or TRBV12-4 and TRBJ2-5; 8 bases are a match to TRBD2. The CDR3 covers 17 residues. With V trimmed by 2 bases and J by 0 bases, 8 bases remained unmatched. CDR3 DNA: TGTGCCAGCAGTTTAAGAGGAGCGGGGGTCTACCAAGAGACCCAGTACTTC. Protein: CASSLRGAGVYQETQYF.

This clonotype has ten or more counts. This chain connects TRBV15 to TRBJ1-5; 8 bases line up with TRBD1. This CDR3 is built from 18 residues. The germline V gene has CDR1 LNHNV and CDR2 YYDKDF (reference sequence). The ends lost 2 bases at V and 4 bases at J; junction bases unmatched: 13. CDR3 nucleotides: TGTGCCACCAGCAGAAGGGGGGGAGACAGGGGAGGAAATCAGCCCCAGCATTTT. It specifies CATSRRGGDRGGNQPQHF.

This clonotype was seen a few times. V gene TRBV5-1 combines with J gene TRBJ1-6; D may be TRBD1 (6 bases). V was shortened by 4 bases and J by 6 bases, with 8 bases between the two germline ends. Germline loops: CDR1 SGHRS, CDR2 YFSETQ. The CDR3 is made up of 13 amino acids. This CDR3 reads CASSGGLNSPLHF. The CDR3 DNA reads as TGCGCCAGCAGCGGGGGGCTTAATTCACCCCTCCACTTT.

This clonotype was counted a few times. The chain joins TRBV6-8 to TRBJ1-3, with TRBD1 identical over 9 bases. V was pared by 5 bases and J by 8 bases, with 16 bases of the junction left unmatched. This CDR3 is 17 amino acids long. Germline V CDR1 and CDR2: MNHGY, SAAAGT. The DNA for the CDR3 is TGTGCCAGCAGTCCACCCGGGACAGGGAACTGTGCGGACACCATATATTTT. As protein: CASSPPGTGNCADTIYF.

This clonotype occurred many times. The chain recombines TRBV5-1 with TRBJ1-1, with D perhaps TRBD1 (5 bases). From germline, CDR1 is SGHRS and CDR2 YFSETQ. This CDR3 is 16 amino acids long. The ends were cut back, 0 bases at V and 3 bases at J, with 15 bases in the middle. The CDR3 DNA sequence: TGCGCCAGCAGCTTGGGACGGGGCGCCGGATACACTGAAGCTTTCTTT. It encodes CASSLGRGAGYTEAFF.

This clonotype was counted many times. CDR3 residues: CASSPGQVFCEQYF. In DNA, the CDR3 is TGCGCCAGCAGCCCCGGACAGGTGTTTTGCGAGCAGTACTTC. The chain employs TRBV5-1 and TRBJ2-7; TRBD1 matches 7 bases. The CDR3 spans 14 residues. Germline V gene data show CDR1 as SGHRS and CDR2 as YFSETQ. The junction had 10 bases not matched to a gene; V was cut back by 4 bases and J by 6 bases.

The chain couples TRBV10-1 to TRBJ1-5; D gene uncertain. V shed 2 bases and J shed 9 bases, with 14 bases lying between them. Germline loops: CDR1 WNHNN, CDR2 SYGVQD (reference sequence). The CDR3 contains 14 residues. As DNA, the CDR3 is TGCGCCAGCAGTGAGGGGCAAGGGCTGGGGCCCCAGCATTTT. Encoded protein: CASSEGQGLGPQHF.

This clonotype was counted at least ten times. The chain employs TRBV7-8 and TRBJ2-1, with 8 bases fitting TRBD1. This CDR3 is 15 amino acids long. Germline-derived CDR1 and CDR2 are SGHVS and FQNEAQ. The V segment lost 6 bases and the J segment 6 bases; nucleotides outside the gene matches: 10. The CDR3 nucleotides read TGTGCCAGCAGGGAACGACAGGGGCCTAGCAATGAGCAGTTCTTC. Encoded protein: CASRERQGPSNEQFF.

This clonotype appeared many times. Here the CDR3 reads CASRPVRGGNTEAFF. CDR3 nucleotide sequence: TGCGCCAGCCGACCCGTTCGGGGGGGGAACACTGAAGCTTTCTTT. The J gene is TRBJ1-1, the V gene TRBV5-1; possibly TRBD1 for D (5 bases). Trimming took 7 bases from V and 1 from J, leaving 17 bases between them. The CDR3 extends over 15 amino acids. Germline lookup yields CDR1 SGHRS and CDR2 YFSETQ. The full variable domain, in which reference TRBV5-1 and TRBJ1-1 provide the parts outside the CDR3, is KAGVTQTPRYLIKTRGQQVTLSCSPISGHRSVSWYQQTPGQGLQFLFEYFSETQRNKGNFPGRFSGRQFSNSRSEMNVSTLELGDSALYLCASRPVRGGNTEAFFGQGTRLTVV.

V usage is TRBV2 and J usage is TRBJ2-2; D not resolved. This CDR3 is built from 14 residues. The V end lost 0 bases, the J end lost 5 bases, and 7 bases lay between the germline ends. CDR1 and CDR2 from the germline V gene are SNHLY and FYNNEI. The CDR3 DNA is TGTGCCAGCAGTGAAGCAGGGTGGACCGGGGAGCTGTTTTTT. Translated, it gives CASSEAGWTGELFF.

This clonotype was seen at least ten times. The V and J genes are TRBV5-1 and TRBJ2-1; D is unclear. Germline V gene data show CDR1 as SGHRS and CDR2 as YFSETQ. This CDR3 has 15 residues. The ends were cut back, 6 bases at V and 0 bases at J, with 13 bases in the middle. The CDR3 nucleotides are TGCGCCAGCACTTTGCTACCTAGCTCCTACAATGAGCAGTTCTTC. Protein: CASTLLPSSYNEQFF.